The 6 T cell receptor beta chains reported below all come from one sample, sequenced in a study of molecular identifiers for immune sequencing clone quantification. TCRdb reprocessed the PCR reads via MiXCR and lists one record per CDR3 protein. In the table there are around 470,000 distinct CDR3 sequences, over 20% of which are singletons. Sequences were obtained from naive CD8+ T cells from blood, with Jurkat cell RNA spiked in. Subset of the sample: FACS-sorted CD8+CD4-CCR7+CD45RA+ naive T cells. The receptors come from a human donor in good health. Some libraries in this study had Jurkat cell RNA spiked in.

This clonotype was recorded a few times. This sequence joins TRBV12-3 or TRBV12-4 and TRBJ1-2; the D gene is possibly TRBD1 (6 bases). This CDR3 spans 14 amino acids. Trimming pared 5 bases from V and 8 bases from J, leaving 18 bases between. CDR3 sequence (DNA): TGTGCCAGCAGTCTTAGTAACAGGGCTGGGGGCTACACCTTC. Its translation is CASSLSNRAGGYTF.

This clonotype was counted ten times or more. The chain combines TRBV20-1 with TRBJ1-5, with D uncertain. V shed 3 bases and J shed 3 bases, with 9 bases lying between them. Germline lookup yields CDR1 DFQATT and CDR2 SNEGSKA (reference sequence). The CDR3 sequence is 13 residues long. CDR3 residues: CSARGGLNQPQHF. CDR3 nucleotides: TGCAGTGCTAGGGGTGGCCTCAATCAGCCCCAGCATTTT.

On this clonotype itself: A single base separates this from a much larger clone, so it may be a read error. The chain's CDR3 is CASSQVVPGQELNTEALF. In DNA form, the CDR3 reads TGTGCCAGCAGCCAAGTGGTCCCGGGACAGGAATTGAACACTGAAGCTCTCTTT. This rearrangement joins TRBV3-1 to TRBJ1-1, with 8 positions matching TRBD1. This CDR3 is built from 18 residues. Germline CDR1 reads LGHDT; CDR2 reads YNNKEL (reference sequence).

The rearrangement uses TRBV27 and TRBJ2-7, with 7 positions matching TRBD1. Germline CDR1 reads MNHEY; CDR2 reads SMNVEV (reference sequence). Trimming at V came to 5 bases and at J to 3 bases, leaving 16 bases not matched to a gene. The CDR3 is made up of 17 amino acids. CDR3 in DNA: TGTGCCAGCAGTCCCCTATTTACAGGGGCCTCTGGCTACGAGCAGTACTTC. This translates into CASSPLFTGASGYEQYF.

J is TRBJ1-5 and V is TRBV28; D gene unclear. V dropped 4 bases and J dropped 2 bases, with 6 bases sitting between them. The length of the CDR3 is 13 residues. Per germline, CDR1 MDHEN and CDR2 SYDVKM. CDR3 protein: CASSWIGNQPQHF. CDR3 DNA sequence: TGTGCCAGCAGTTGGATCGGCAATCAGCCCCAGCATTTT.

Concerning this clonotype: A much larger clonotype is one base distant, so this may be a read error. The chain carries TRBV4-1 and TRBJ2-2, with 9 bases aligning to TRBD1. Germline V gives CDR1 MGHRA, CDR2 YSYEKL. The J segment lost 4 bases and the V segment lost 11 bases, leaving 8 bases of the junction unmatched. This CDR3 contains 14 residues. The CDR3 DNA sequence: TGCGCCGGCACGCCGGGACAGGGCACCGGGGAGCTGTTTTTT. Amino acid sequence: CAGTPGQGTGELFF.